The sequence of this T cell receptor beta chain was determined in a study of blood T cell repertoires in COVID-19. V dropped 4 bases and J dropped 2 bases, with 12 bases sitting between them. Germline CDR1 reads SGHRS; CDR2 reads YFSETQ. This CDR3 contains 14 residues. The authors' processing: It was from reference gene primer amplification that nucleated cell counts were estimated. Generated by immunoSEQ multiplex PCR, the TCRdb table keeps only in-frame clones and is missing some. D and trimming come from the DNA, and the V and J calls and clone size come from that table. This table holds hundreds of thousands of clones, approximately 85% found once. This study enrolled people aged 18 to 89 from roughly 24 US geographic areas.

Specimen: PBMCs or T cells enriched from blood (not recorded which). The origin of this receptor is a woman aged 45-65 years with acute COVID-19. This chain uses TRBV5-1 with TRBJ1-2; maybe TRBD1 (6 bases). DNA of the CDR3: TGCGCCAGCAGCCTAGGAACAGGGAACTATGGCTACACCTTC. It is translated as CASSLGTGNYGYTF.